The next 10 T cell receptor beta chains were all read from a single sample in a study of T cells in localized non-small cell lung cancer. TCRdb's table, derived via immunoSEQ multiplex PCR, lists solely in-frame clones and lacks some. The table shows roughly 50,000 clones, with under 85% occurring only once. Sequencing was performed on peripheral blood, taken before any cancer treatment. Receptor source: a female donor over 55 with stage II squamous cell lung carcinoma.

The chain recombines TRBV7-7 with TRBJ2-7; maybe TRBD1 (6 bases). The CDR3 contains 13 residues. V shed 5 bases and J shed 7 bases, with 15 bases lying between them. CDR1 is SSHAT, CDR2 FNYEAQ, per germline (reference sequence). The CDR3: CASSQTGSGEQYF. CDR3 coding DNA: TGTGCCAGCAGCCAAACAGGGTCGGGAGAGCAGTACTTC.

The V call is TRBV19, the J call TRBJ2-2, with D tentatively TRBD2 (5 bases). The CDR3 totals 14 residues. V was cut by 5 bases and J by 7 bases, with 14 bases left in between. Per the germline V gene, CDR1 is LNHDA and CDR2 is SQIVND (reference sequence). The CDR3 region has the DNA TGTGCCAGTAGTCGTGGTAGCGTCGGCGGGGAGCTGTTTTTT. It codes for CASSRGSVGGELFF.

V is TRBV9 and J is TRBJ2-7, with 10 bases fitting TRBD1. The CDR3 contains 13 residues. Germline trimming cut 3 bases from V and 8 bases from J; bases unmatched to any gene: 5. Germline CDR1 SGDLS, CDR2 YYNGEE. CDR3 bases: TGTGCCAGCAGCGCCCGACAGGGGGCGAAGCAGTACTTC. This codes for CASSARQGAKQYF. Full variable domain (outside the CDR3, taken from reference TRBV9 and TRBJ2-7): DSGVTQTPKHLITATGQRVTLRCSPRSGDLSVYWYQQSLDQGLQFLIQYYNGEERAKGNILERFSAQQFPDLHSELNLSSLELGDSALYFCASSARQGAKQYFGPGTRLTVT.

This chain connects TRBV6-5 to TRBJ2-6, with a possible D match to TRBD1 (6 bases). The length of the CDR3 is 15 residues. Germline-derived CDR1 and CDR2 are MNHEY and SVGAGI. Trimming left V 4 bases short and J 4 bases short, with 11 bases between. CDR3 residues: CASSLQGSGANVLTF. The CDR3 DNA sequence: TGTGCCAGCAGTTTACAGGGTTCCGGGGCCAACGTCCTGACTTTC.

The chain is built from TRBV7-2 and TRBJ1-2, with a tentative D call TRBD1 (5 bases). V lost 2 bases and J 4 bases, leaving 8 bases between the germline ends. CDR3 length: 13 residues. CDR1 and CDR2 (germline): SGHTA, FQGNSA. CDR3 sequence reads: CASSLSRVYGYTF. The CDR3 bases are TGTGCCAGCAGCTTAAGCAGGGTCTATGGCTACACCTTC. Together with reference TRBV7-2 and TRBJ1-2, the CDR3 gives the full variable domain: GAGVSQSPSNKVTEKGKDVELRCDPISGHTALYWYRQSLGQGLEFLIYFQGNSAPDKSGLPSDRFSAERTGGSVSTLTIQRTQQEDSAVYLCASSLSRVYGYTFGSGTRLTVV.

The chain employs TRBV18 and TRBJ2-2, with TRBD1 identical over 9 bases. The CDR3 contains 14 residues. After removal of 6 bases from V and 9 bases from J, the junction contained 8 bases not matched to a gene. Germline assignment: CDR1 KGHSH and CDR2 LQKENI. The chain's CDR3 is CASSPRQGGWELFF. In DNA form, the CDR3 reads TGTGCCAGCTCTCCTCGACAGGGGGGCTGGGAGCTGTTTTTT.

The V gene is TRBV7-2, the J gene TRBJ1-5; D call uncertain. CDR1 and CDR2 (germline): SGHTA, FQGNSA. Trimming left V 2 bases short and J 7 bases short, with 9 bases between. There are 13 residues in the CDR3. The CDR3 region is CASSLQSGQPQHF. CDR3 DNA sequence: TGTGCCAGCAGCTTACAAAGTGGGCAGCCCCAGCATTTT.

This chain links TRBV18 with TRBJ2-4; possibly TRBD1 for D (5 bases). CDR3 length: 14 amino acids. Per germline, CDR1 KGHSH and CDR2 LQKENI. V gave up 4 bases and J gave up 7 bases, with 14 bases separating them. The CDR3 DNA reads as TGTGCCAGCTCACGGGGCCCGCAGGGCAACATTCAGTACTTC. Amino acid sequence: CASSRGPQGNIQYF. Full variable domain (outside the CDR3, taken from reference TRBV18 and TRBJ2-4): NAGVMQNPRHLVRRRGQEARLRCSPMKGHSHVYWYRQLPEEGLKFMVYLQKENIIDESGMPKERFSAEFPKEGPSILRIQQVVRGDSAAYFCASSRGPQGNIQYFGAGTRLSVL.

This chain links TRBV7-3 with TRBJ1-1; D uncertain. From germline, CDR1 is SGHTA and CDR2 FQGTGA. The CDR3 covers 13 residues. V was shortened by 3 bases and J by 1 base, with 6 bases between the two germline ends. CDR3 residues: CASSLGRNTEAFF. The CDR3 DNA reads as TGTGCCAGCAGCTTGGGCAGGAACACTGAAGCTTTCTTT.

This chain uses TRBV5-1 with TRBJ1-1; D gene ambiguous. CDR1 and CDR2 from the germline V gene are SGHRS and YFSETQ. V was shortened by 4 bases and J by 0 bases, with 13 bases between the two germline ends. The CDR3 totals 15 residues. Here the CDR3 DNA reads TGCGCCAGCAGCCTCGTGGGCGGATTGAACACTGAAGCTTTCTTT. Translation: CASSLVGGLNTEAFF.